This T cell receptor (beta chain) stems from a study of shared clonotypes between healthy human individuals. The study, taken as a whole, reports: The sole specimen, blood, was sampled, and tissue repertoires likely differ.

The CDR3 is 16 amino acids. V shed 3 bases and J shed 0 bases, with 13 bases lying between them. The germline CDR1 and CDR2 sequences are KGHSH and LQKENI. With regard to this clone: What it recognizes is unknown.

Clones were sequenced by immunoSEQ multiplex PCR, and TCRdb holds only the in-frame ones, with some missing. The sample has some 2,500,000 clones; just under 95% are singletons. Each of the donors was a healthy adult who was HIV-negative and had not had a recent acute infection or vaccination. The sequenced sample was naive CD4+ T cells from PBMCs. Subset in this sample: CD45RA+ positively selected. The chain couples TRBV18 to TRBJ2-3; weak D call: TRBD2 (5 bases). This receptor was obtained from a man aged 18 to 30 in good health. Some clones in this sample may be carry-over from other donors' samples. The CDR3 spells CASSPVPAASTDTQYF. CDR3 DNA sequence: TGTGCCAGCTCACCCGTTCCAGCGGCTAGCACAGATACGCAGTATTTT. The whole variable domain, filled in from reference TRBV18 and TRBJ2-3, reads NAGVMQNPRHLVRRRGQEARLRCSPMKGHSHVYWYRQLPEEGLKFMVYLQKENIIDESGMPKERFSAEFPKEGPSILRIQQVVRGDSAAYFCASSPVPAASTDTQYFGPGTRLTVL.